This TCR beta chain was sequenced during a study of CD8+ T cells in alopecia areata. Germline values: CDR1 NNHNN, CDR2 SYGAGS (reference sequence). The CDR3 is made up of 14 amino acids. On this clone itself: The gene symbols are mouse symbols. Read data end 4 residues before the CDR3 end; the end is taken from the germline J gene.

The time point was: mouse skin 6 weeks after grafting, around onset of hair loss. Reverse transcription of extracted RNA yielded cDNA, which provided the sequencing template. Method: immunoSEQ multiplex PCR; TCRdb's copy keeps in-frame clones and lacks some. Altogether around 6,300 clones were found in the sample, and no singletons occur. Source: skin, taken at week 6. The chain uses TRBV13-2 and TRBJ2-5; perhaps TRBD1 as D (5 bases). This receptor was identified in a C3H/HeJ mouse with alopecia areata. The strain's MHC: H2-k. The CDR3 sequence is CASGDAVREDTQYF. CDR3 DNA, as far as it was read: TGTGCCAGCGGTGATGCGGTCAGGGAAGAC.